The 30 T cell receptor beta chains listed next were all sequenced from one sample in a study of early T cells in non-severe SARS-CoV-2 infection. From the 5' RACE reads, TCRdb called clonotypes with MiXCR, one entry per CDR3 protein. The sample has some 33,000 distinct CDR3 sequences; around 5.9% are singletons. The specimen was whole blood. The receptors were gathered from an adult who was a healthcare worker with PCR-confirmed SARS-CoV-2 infection or an uninfected control (not recorded which).

This clonotype was recorded at least ten times. This rearrangement joins TRBV6-4 to TRBJ2-1, with TRBD1 identical over 7 bases. The CDR3 extends over 16 amino acids. Germline V CDR1 and CDR2: MRHNA, SNTAGT. Losses at the gene ends were 0 bases for V and 6 bases for J; bases not matched to a gene: 8. CDR3 nucleotide sequence: TGTGCCAGCAGTGACTCGACAGGGAACCCCCTCAATGAGCAGTTCTTC. Translation gives CASSDSTGNPLNEQFF.

In this sample, this clonotype turned up many times. J is TRBJ2-5 and V is TRBV11-2; D is ambiguous. CDR3 size: 15 residues. Deletions cut 5 bases from V and 4 bases from J, with 17 bases between. CDR1 is SGHAT, CDR2 FQNNGV, per germline. The DNA of the CDR3 is TGTGCCAGCAGCCGCACTGCGAGTGGCGGAGAGACCCAGTACTTC. Amino acids: CASSRTASGGETQYF. The full variable domain, with the rest looked up from reference TRBV11-2 and TRBJ2-5, is EAGVAQSPRYKIIEKRQSVAFWCNPISGHATLYWYQQILGQGPKLLIQFQNNGVVDDSQLPKDRFSAERLKGVDSTLKIQPAKLEDSAVYLCASSRTASGGETQYFGPGTRLLVL.

About this clonotype: At one end, the junction sequence differs from germline, possibly due to a read error. The chain is built from TRBV10-2 and TRBJ2-6, with a tentative D call TRBD1 (6 bases). CDR1 and CDR2 from the germline V gene are WSHSY and SAAADI. The CDR3 sequence is 16 residues long. CDR3 in DNA: TGCGCCAGCAGTGATAGGGGGTCCTCTGGGGCCAACGTCCCGACTTTC. Protein: CASSDRGSSGANVPTF.

The chain employs TRBV20-1 and TRBJ2-7; possible D gene TRBD2, 5 bases. Trimming took 5 bases from V and 2 from J, leaving 16 bases between them. The CDR3 runs to 14 residues. Germline values: CDR1 DFQATT, CDR2 SNEGSKA (reference sequence). The CDR3 DNA reads TGCAGTGCTCGGGGTTCTGGCAATACCTACGAGCAGTACTTC. The encoded protein is CSARGSGNTYEQYF.

Comments on this clonotype: With a much larger clone just one base away, this may be a read error. V and J are TRBV19 and TRBJ1-5; 11 nucleotides match TRBD1. The CDR3 loop spans 18 amino acids. CDR1 is LNHDA, CDR2 SQIVND, per germline (reference sequence). V shed 9 bases, J shed 7 bases, and the junction held 20 bases outside the gene matches. As DNA, the CDR3 is TGTGCCAGCAGCCATATAGTTAGGACAGGGGGCGATTCCCAGCCCCAGCATTTT. It translates to CASSHIVRTGGDSQPQHF.

There are many counts of this clonotype. The chain recombines TRBV27 with TRBJ1-2, with D uncertain. The V end was cut by 6 bases, the J end by 2 bases, with 13 bases between. The germline V gene has CDR1 MNHEY and CDR2 SMNVEV (reference sequence). The CDR3 is 14 amino acids. As DNA, the CDR3 is TGTGCCAGCAGCCTTCGCGAGGGAAACTATGGCTACACCTTC. Translating gives CASSLREGNYGYTF.

This rearrangement joins TRBV5-1 to TRBJ2-5, with 11 bases fitting TRBD2. V lost 4 bases, J lost 5 bases, and 10 bases stayed unmatched. CDR1 and CDR2 from the germline V gene are SGHRS and YFSETQ. CDR3 size: 16 residues. CDR3 in amino acids: CASSPSPLAGEETQYF. For the CDR3, the DNA is TGCGCCAGCAGCCCGTCCCCACTAGCGGGGGAGGAGACCCAGTACTTC.

This clonotype was observed a handful of times. The chain couples TRBV7-8 to TRBJ2-7; D ambiguous. The V gene's germline CDR1 is SGHVS and CDR2 FQNEAQ. The CDR3 loop spans 15 amino acids. Trimming removed 0 bases at V and 4 bases at J, with 13 bases between. CDR3 region: CASSLAKGPGYEQYF. For the CDR3, the DNA is TGTGCCAGCAGCTTAGCGAAGGGTCCTGGATACGAGCAGTACTTC.

This clonotype appeared many times. The chain employs TRBV7-9 and TRBJ2-1; the match to TRBD2 covers 9 bases. Germline V CDR1 and CDR2: SEHNR, FQNEAQ (reference sequence). The CDR3 runs to 17 residues. The ends lost 1 base at V and 6 bases at J; junction bases unmatched: 10. The CDR3 here is CASSLVPRGGQSNEQFF. DNA of the CDR3: TGTGCCAGCAGCTTAGTTCCGCGGGGGGGCCAAAGCAATGAGCAGTTCTTC.

This clonotype was seen repeatedly, ten times or more. The V and J genes are TRBV5-1 and TRBJ2-5; a weak D match, TRBD1 (5 bases). The CDR3 is made up of 15 amino acids. V was clipped by 4 bases and J by 4 bases, with 17 bases between them. Germline CDR1 reads SGHRS; CDR2 reads YFSETQ. CDR3 sequence reads: CASSNQGTLGETQYF. For the CDR3, the DNA is TGCGCCAGCAGCAACCAGGGCACTCTAGGAGAGACCCAGTACTTC.

In this sample, this clonotype turned up many times. This chain links TRBV7-6 with TRBJ2-1; D gene unclear. CDR3 length: 12 amino acids. V lost 5 bases and J 4 bases, leaving 6 bases between the germline ends. Germline-derived CDR1 and CDR2 are SGHVS and FNYEAQ. The CDR3 DNA is TGTGCCAGCAGCGACGGGTACAATGAGCAGTTCTTC. Translated: CASSDGYNEQFF.

This clonotype showed up many times. The V and J genes are TRBV7-9 and TRBJ2-7; 7 bases match TRBD1. V lost 5 bases, J lost 2 bases, and 6 bases stayed unmatched. Germline V gene sequence: CDR1 SEHNR, CDR2 FQNEAQ (reference sequence). The CDR3 is 14 residues long. CDR3 sequence reads: CASSPWTGAYEQYF. CDR3 nucleotides: TGTGCCAGCAGCCCTTGGACAGGAGCCTACGAGCAGTACTTC.

The V and J genes are TRBV6-6 and TRBJ2-3, with D perhaps matching TRBD1 (6 bases). This CDR3 is 15 amino acids long. V was shortened by 5 bases and J by 0 bases, with 12 bases between the two germline ends. Germline CDR1 and CDR2: MNHNY and SVGAGI (reference sequence). The CDR3 bases are TGTGCCAGCAGTAAGGACAGCTCTAGCACAGATACGCAGTATTTT. Residues: CASSKDSSSTDTQYF.

This clonotype came up many times. The genes are TRBV2 and TRBJ2-7, with a weak D call TRBD2 (6 bases). Germline CDR1 and CDR2: SNHLY and FYNNEI. Trimming left V 10 bases short and J 2 bases short, with 18 bases between. The CDR3 has 14 residues. Here the CDR3 DNA reads TGTGCCAACAACCCGGGACTTAACCCCTACGAGCAGTACTTC. This codes for CANNPGLNPYEQYF.

This clonotype has ten or more counts. CDR3 DNA sequence: TGTGCCAGCTCCCAGGACAGGGGGACGCGCCCTCAAGAGACCCAGTACTTC. It is translated as CASSQDRGTRPQETQYF. The chain carries TRBV18 and TRBJ2-5; TRBD1 matches 10 bases. The germline V gene has CDR1 KGHSH and CDR2 LQKENI. V lost 6 bases to trimming and J lost 2 bases; unmatched junction nucleotides: 12. This CDR3 has 17 amino acids.

This clonotype has at least ten counts. V and J are TRBV28 and TRBJ1-3, with D perhaps TRBD1 (6 bases). The CDR3 consists of 17 residues. V shed 5 bases and J shed 0 bases, with 17 bases lying between them. From germline, CDR1 is MDHEN and CDR2 SYDVKM. The CDR3 here is CASSPPGQSSSGNTIYF. CDR3 coding DNA: TGTGCCAGCAGTCCCCCCGGACAGTCCAGCTCTGGAAACACCATATATTTT. Using reference TRBV28 and TRBJ1-3 for the parts outside the CDR3, the full variable domain is DVKVTQSSRYLVKRTGEKVFLECVQDMDHENMFWYRQDPGLGLRLIYFSYDVKMKEKGDIPEGYSVSREKKERFSLILESASTNQTSMYLCASSPPGQSSSGNTIYFGEGSWLTVV.

This clonotype occurred many times. The chain combines TRBV7-2 with TRBJ2-7; 10 bases agree with TRBD2. Trimming removed 2 bases from V and 7 bases from J; junction bases left unmatched: 5. Germline values: CDR1 SGHTA, CDR2 FQGNSA. This CDR3 is built from 14 residues. CDR3: CASSLTAGGLEQYF. The DNA for the CDR3 is TGTGCCAGCAGCTTAACAGCGGGGGGGCTTGAGCAGTACTTC.

The table lists this clonotype with a few counts. V is TRBV7-2 and J is TRBJ2-3, with TRBD1 matching 8 bases. CDR1 SGHTA and CDR2 FQGNSA come from the germline V gene. The ends lost 4 bases at V and 5 bases at J; junction bases unmatched: 8. The CDR3 sequence is 15 residues long. In nucleotides, the CDR3 is TGTGCCAGCAGCTCAAGTGGACAGGGATTAGATACGCAGTATTTT. Translating gives CASSSSGQGLDTQYF. The full variable domain, rest sourced from reference TRBV7-2 and TRBJ2-3, is GAGVSQSPSNKVTEKGKDVELRCDPISGHTALYWYRQSLGQGLEFLIYFQGNSAPDKSGLPSDRFSAERTGGSVSTLTIQRTQQEDSAVYLCASSSSGQGLDTQYFGPGTRLTVL.

This clonotype was detected ten times or more. The chain recombines TRBV7-2 with TRBJ1-5, with D unclear. The CDR3 has 14 amino acids. V lost 5 bases to trimming and J lost 0 bases, with 8 bases between them. The V gene's germline CDR1 is SGHTA and CDR2 FQGNSA. CDR3 bases: TGTGCCAGCAGCGCGGACGGTAGCAATCAGCCCCAGCATTTT. Its protein is CASSADGSNQPQHF. The whole variable domain, remainder taken from reference TRBV7-2 and TRBJ1-5, is GAGVSQSPSNKVTEKGKDVELRCDPISGHTALYWYRQSLGQGLEFLIYFQGNSAPDKSGLPSDRFSAERTGGSVSTLTIQRTQQEDSAVYLCASSADGSNQPQHFGDGTRLSIL.

This clonotype came up many times. The chain couples TRBV6-5 to TRBJ2-3; D is uncertain. This CDR3 region has 12 residues. Germline values: CDR1 MNHEY, CDR2 SVGAGI. The V end lost 6 bases, the J end lost 4 bases, and 8 bases lay between the germline ends. CDR3 sequence: CASSQPPDTQYF. CDR3 nucleotides: TGTGCCAGCAGCCAACCGCCAGATACGCAGTATTTT.

The chain is built from TRBV5-4 and TRBJ1-1; D uncertain. V gave up 0 bases and J gave up 0 bases, with 9 bases separating them. The CDR3 spans 15 residues. The germline V gene encodes CDR1 SGHNT and CDR2 YYREEE (reference sequence). The CDR3 region is CASSLASRVNTEAFF. Here the CDR3 DNA reads TGTGCCAGCAGCTTGGCCTCTCGGGTGAACACTGAAGCTTTCTTT.

This clonotype was counted many times. This rearrangement joins TRBV11-2 to TRBJ2-7; D may be TRBD1 (5 bases). Germline V gene data show CDR1 as SGHAT and CDR2 as FQNNGV. V was shortened by 1 base and J by 2 bases, with 12 bases between the two germline ends. The CDR3 length is 15 residues. The CDR3: CASSLGRVPPYEQYF. CDR3 nucleotides: TGTGCCAGCAGCTTAGGCAGGGTCCCCCCCTACGAGCAGTACTTC.

In its sample, this clonotype was seen many times. As DNA, the CDR3 is TGTGCCAGCAGCCAACCGGGCGGGGGCACTGAAGCTTTCTTT. It translates to CASSQPGGGTEAFF. J is TRBJ1-1 and V is TRBV4-2; D might be TRBD1 (5 bases). V lost 2 bases and J lost 4, with 11 bases in between. The CDR3 is made up of 14 amino acids. The V gene's germline CDR1 is LGHNA and CDR2 YNFKEQ.

This clonotype was observed many times. The chain has TRBV5-6 and TRBJ2-5; TRBD2 aligns across 7 bases. This CDR3 comprises 13 residues. The V segment lost 3 bases and the J segment 4 bases; nucleotides outside the gene matches: 3. CDR1 and CDR2 from the germline V gene are SGHDT and YYEEEE. The CDR3 spells CASSSTSIETQYF. The CDR3 DNA reads as TGTGCCAGCAGCTCGACTAGCATAGAGACCCAGTACTTC.

This clonotype counts as medium-sized. The chain recombines TRBV7-8 with TRBJ1-5; a possible D gene is TRBD1 (5 bases). The V gene's germline CDR1 is SGHVS and CDR2 FQNEAQ. Trimming took 2 bases from V and 0 from J, leaving 11 bases between them. This CDR3 has 16 amino acids. The CDR3 loop is CASSLHGANSNQPQHF. CDR3 sequence (DNA): TGTGCCAGCAGCTTACACGGGGCAAATAGCAATCAGCCCCAGCATTTT.

This chain joins TRBV6-6 and TRBJ2-5, with a weak D call TRBD1 (7 bases). Germline loops: CDR1 MNHNY, CDR2 SVGAGI (reference sequence). V lost 5 bases, J lost 3 bases, and 19 bases lay in between. The CDR3 has 16 amino acids. CDR3 loop: CASSQGQGGVKETQYF. For the CDR3, the DNA is TGTGCCAGCAGTCAGGGCCAGGGGGGAGTAAAAGAGACCCAGTACTTC.

This clonotype came up many times. The chain carries TRBV5-1 and TRBJ1-2, with 7 bases fitting TRBD1. The ends lost 4 bases at V and 6 bases at J; junction bases unmatched: 9. The CDR3 spans 14 residues. The germline CDR1 and CDR2 sequences are SGHRS and YFSETQ. The chain's CDR3 is CASSPKRTGHGYTF. The CDR3 DNA sequence: TGCGCCAGCAGCCCGAAGAGGACAGGCCATGGCTACACCTTC.

This clonotype was counted many times. CDR3 sequence (DNA): TGTGCCAGCAGCTTATCAACAGGGGACCAGCCCCAGCATTTT. Translating gives CASSLSTGDQPQHF. The chain combines TRBV13 with TRBJ1-5, with 7 bases matching TRBD1. CDR3 length: 14 residues. The germline CDR1 and CDR2 sequences are PRHDT and FYEKMQ (reference sequence). V gave up 2 bases and J gave up 7 bases; unmatched junction bases: 5.

This clonotype is categorized as large (0.1 to 1%). This rearrangement joins TRBV19 to TRBJ2-3; a possible D gene is TRBD2 (5 bases). V dropped 6 bases and J dropped 1 base, with 17 bases sitting between them. This CDR3 region has 16 residues. Germline V lookup: CDR1 LNHDA, CDR2 SQIVND (reference sequence). The CDR3 DNA reads TGTGCCAGTAGCGCGGGCGAGCTAGAGGGCACAGATACGCAGTATTTT. Translation gives CASSAGELEGTDTQYF.

This clonotype was observed a few times. The chain is built from TRBV12-3 or TRBV12-4 and TRBJ2-2, with D perhaps matching TRBD1 (7 bases). The ends were cut back, 5 bases at V and 1 base at J, with 14 bases in the middle. The CDR3 runs 16 residues. The DNA of the CDR3 is TGTGCCAGCAGTCTAGGAGGGGGCGTGAACACCGGGGAGCTGTTTTTT. Protein sequence: CASSLGGGVNTGELFF.